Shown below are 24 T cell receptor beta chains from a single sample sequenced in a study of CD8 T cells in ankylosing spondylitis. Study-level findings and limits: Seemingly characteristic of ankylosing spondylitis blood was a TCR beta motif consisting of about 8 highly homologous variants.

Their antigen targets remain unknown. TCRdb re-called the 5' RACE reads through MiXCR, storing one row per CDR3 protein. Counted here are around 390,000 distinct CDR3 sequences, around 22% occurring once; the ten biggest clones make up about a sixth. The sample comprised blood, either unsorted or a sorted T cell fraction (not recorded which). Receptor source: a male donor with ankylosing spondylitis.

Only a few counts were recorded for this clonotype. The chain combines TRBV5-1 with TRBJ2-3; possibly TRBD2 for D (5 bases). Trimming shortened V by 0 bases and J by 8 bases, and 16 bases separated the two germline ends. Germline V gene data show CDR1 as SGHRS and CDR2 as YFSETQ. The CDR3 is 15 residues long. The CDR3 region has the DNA TGCGCCAGCAGCTTGGGCGGGCCCCCGGCGGTTACGCAGTATTTT. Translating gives CASSLGGPPAVTQYF.

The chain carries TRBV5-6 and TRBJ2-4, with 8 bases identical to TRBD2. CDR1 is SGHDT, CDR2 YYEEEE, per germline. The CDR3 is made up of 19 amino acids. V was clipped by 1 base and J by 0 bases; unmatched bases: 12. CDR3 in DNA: TGTGCCAGCAGCTTGTACGGTACTAGCGGATTACTAGCCAAAAACATTCAGTACTTC. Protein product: CASSLYGTSGLLAKNIQYF.

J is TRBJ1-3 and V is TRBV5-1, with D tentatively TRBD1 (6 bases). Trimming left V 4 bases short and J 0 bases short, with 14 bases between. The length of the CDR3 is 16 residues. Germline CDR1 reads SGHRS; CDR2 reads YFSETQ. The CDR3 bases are TGCGCCAGCAGCCCTTCCACAGGGAGCTCTGGAAACACCATATATTTT. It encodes CASSPSTGSSGNTIYF.

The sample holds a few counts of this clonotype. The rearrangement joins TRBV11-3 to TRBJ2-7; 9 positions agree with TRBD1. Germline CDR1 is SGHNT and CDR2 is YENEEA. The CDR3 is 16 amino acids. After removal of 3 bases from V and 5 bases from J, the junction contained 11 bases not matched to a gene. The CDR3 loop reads CASSFRGQGTDNEQYF. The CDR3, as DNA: TGTGCCAGCAGCTTCCGCGGACAGGGGACTGACAACGAGCAGTACTTC.

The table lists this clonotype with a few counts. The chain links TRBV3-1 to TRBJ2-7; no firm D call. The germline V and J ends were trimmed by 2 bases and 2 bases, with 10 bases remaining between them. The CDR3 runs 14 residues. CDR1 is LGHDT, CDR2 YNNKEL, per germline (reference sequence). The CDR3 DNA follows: TGTGCCAGCAGCCAACCGATAGGAGCCTACGAGCAGTACTTC. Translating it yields CASSQPIGAYEQYF.

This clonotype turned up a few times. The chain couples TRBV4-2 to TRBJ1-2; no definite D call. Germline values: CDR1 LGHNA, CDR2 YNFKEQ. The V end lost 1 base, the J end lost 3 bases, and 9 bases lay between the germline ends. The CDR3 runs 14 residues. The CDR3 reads CASSQGNSDYGYTF. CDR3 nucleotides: TGTGCCAGCAGCCAAGGGAACAGCGACTATGGCTACACCTTC.

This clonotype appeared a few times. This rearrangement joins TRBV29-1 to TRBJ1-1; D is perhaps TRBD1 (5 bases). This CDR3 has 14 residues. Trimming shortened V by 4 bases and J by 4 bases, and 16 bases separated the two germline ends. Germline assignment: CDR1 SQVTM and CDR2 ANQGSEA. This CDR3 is CSVGPRREGTEAFF. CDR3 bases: TGCAGCGTTGGACCACGCAGGGAGGGCACTGAAGCTTTCTTT.

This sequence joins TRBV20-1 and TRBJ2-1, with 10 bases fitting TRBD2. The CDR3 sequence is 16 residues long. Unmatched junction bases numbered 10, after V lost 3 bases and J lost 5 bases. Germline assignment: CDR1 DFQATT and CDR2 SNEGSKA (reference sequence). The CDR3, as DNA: TGCAGTGCTAGCCGTCCGTCGGGACTAGCGAACAATGAGCAGTTCTTC. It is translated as CSASRPSGLANNEQFF.

The CDR3 DNA is TGTGCCACCAGCAGAGGGCTCTCTGGGGCCAACGTCCTGACTTTC. This codes for CATSRGLSGANVLTF. The chain carries TRBV15 and TRBJ2-6; D is unresolved. CDR1 and CDR2 (germline): LNHNV, YYDKDF (reference sequence). This CDR3 comprises 15 residues. Trimming pared 1 base from V and 0 bases from J, leaving 4 bases between.

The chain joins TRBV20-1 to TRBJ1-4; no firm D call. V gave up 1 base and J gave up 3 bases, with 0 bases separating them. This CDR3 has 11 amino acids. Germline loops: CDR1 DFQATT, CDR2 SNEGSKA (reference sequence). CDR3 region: CSARANEKLFF. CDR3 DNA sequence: TGCAGTGCTAGAGCTAATGAAAAACTGTTTTTT.

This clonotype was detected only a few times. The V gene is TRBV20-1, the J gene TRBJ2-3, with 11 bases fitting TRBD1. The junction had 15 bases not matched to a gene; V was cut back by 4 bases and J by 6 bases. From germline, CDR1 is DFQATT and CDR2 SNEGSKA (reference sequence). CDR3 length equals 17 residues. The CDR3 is CSATPGRGQGVSDTQYF. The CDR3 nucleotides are TGCAGTGCTACCCCAGGGAGGGGACAGGGGGTTTCGGATACGCAGTATTTT.

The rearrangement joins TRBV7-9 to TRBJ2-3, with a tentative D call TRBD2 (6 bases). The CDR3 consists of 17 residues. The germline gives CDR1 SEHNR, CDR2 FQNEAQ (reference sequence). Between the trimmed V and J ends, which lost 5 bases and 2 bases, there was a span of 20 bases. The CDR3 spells CASSPSSGLGATDTQYF. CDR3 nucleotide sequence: TGTGCCAGCAGCCCCAGTAGCGGTCTCGGGGCCACAGATACGCAGTATTTT.

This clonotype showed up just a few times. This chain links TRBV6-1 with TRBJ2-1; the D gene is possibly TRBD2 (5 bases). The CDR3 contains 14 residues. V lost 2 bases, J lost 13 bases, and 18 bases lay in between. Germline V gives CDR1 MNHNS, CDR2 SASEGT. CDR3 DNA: TGTGCCAGCAGTGAACGGTCTCGGGATAGATCTCAGTTCTTC. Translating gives CASSERSRDRSQFF.

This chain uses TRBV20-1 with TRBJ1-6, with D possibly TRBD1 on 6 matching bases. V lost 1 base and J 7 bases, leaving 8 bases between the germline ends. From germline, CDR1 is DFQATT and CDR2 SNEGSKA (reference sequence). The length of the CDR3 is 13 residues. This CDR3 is CSARGQVNSPLHF. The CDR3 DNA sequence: TGCAGTGCTAGAGGACAGGTGAATTCACCCCTCCACTTT.

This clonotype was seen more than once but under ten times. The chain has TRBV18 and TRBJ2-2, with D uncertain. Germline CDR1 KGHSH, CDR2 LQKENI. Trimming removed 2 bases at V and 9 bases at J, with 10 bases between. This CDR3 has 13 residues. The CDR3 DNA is TGTGCCAGCTCACCATCCCCTGACCGGGAGCTGTTTTTT. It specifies CASSPSPDRELFF.

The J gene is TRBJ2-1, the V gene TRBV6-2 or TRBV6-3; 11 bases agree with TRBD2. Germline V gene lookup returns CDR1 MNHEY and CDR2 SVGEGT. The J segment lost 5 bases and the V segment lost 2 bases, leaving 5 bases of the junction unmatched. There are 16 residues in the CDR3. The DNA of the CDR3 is TGTGCCAGCAGTTACCTCGGGACTAGCGGTGACAATGAGCAGTTCTTC. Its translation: CASSYLGTSGDNEQFF.

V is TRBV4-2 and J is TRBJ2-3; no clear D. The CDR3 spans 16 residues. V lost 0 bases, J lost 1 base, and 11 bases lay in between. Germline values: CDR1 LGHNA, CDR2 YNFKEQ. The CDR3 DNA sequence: TGTGCCAGCAGCCAAGATTTAAGCGTCGGCACAGATACGCAGTATTTT. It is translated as CASSQDLSVGTDTQYF.

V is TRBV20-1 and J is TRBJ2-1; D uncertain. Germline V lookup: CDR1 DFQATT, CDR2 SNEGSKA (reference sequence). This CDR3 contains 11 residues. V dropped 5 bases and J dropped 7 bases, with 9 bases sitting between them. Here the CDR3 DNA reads TGCAGTGCTGAATGGGTAAATGAGCAGTTCTTC. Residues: CSAEWVNEQFF.

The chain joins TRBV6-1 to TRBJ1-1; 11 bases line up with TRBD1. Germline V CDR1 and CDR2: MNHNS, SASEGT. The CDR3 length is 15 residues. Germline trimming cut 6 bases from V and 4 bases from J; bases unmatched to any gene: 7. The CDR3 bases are TGTGCCAGCAGGGACAGGGGGCGGTCAAGCACTGAAGCTTTCTTT. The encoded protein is CASRDRGRSSTEAFF.

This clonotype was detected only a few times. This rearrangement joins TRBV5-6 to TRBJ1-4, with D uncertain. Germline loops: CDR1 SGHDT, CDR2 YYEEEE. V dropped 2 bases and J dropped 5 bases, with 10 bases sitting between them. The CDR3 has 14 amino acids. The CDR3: CASSFTAVNEKLFF. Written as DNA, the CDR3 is TGTGCCAGCAGCTTTACGGCAGTGAATGAAAAACTGTTTTTT.

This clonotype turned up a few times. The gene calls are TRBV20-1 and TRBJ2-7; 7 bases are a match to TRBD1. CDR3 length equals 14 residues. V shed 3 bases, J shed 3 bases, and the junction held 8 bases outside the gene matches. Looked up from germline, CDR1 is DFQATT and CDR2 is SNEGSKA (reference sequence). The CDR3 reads CSARGQYGVYEQYF. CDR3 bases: TGCAGTGCTAGGGGACAGTACGGGGTCTACGAGCAGTACTTC.

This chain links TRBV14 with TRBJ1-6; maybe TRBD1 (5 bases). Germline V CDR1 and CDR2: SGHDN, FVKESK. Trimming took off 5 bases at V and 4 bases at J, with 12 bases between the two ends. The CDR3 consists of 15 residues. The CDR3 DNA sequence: TGTGCCAGCAGCACCGGGACGGCATATAATTCACCCCTCCACTTT. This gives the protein CASSTGTAYNSPLHF.

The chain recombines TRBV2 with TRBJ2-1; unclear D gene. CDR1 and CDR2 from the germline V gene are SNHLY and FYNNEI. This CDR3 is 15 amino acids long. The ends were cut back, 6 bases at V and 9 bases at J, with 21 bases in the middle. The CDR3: CASSALRSVNAEQFF. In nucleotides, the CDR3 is TGTGCCAGCAGCGCACTAAGGAGCGTGAATGCTGAGCAGTTCTTC.

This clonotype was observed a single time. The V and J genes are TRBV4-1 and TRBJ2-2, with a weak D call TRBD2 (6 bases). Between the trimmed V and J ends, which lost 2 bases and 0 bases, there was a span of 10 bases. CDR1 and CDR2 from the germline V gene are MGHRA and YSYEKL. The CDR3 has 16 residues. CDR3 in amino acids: CASSQYSGTNTGELFF. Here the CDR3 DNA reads TGCGCCAGCAGCCAATATAGCGGAACGAACACCGGGGAGCTGTTTTTT.